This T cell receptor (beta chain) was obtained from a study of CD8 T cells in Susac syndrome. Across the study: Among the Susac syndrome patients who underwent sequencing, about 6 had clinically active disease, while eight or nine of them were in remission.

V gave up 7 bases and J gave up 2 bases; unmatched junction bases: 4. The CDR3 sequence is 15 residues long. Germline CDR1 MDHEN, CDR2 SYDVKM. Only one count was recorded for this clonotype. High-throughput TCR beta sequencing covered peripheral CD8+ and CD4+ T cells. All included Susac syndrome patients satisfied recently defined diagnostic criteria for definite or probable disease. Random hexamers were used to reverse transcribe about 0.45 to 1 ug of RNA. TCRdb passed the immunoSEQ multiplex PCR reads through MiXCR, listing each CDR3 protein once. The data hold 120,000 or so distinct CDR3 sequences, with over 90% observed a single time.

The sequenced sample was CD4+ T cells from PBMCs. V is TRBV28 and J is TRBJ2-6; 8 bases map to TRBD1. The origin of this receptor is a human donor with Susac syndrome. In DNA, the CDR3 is TGTGCCAGCAAGAGACAGGGGACTGGGGCCAACGTCCTGACTTTC. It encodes CASKRQGTGANVLTF.